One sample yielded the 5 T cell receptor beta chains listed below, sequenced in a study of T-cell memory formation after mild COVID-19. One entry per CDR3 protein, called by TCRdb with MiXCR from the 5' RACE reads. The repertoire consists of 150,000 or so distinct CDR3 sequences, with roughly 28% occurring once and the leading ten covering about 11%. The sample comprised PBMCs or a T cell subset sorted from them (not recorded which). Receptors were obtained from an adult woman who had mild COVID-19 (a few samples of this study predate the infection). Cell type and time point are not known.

The DNA of the CDR3 is TGCAGCACTCAGACACTGCAAGGTGAGCAGTTCTTC. Its protein product is CSTQTLQGEQFF. The chain couples TRBV29-1 to TRBJ2-1; D not resolved. The CDR3 contains 12 residues. Germline V gene lookup returns CDR1 SQVTM and CDR2 ANQGSEA. Trimming removed 8 bases at V and 9 bases at J, with 17 bases between.

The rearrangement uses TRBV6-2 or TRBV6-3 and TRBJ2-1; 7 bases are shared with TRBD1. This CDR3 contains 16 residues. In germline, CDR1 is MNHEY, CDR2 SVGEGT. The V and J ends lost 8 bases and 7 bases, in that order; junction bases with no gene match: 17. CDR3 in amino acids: CASAHSVSRGMNEQFF. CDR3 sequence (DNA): TGTGCCAGCGCTCATTCGGTTTCCAGGGGGATGAATGAGCAGTTCTTC.

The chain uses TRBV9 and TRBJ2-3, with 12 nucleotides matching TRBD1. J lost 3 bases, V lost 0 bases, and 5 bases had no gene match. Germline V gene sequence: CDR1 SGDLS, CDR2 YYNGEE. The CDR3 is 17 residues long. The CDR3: CASSVGGGQGATDTQYF. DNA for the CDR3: TGTGCCAGCAGCGTAGGAGGGGGACAGGGGGCGACAGATACGCAGTATTTT.

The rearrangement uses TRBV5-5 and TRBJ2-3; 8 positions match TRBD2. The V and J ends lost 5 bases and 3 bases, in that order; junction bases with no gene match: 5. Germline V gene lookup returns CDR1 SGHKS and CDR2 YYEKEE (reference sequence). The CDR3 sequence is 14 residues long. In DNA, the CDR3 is TGTGCCAGCAGACCTATAGCGGGGACAGATACGCAGTATTTT. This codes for CASRPIAGTDTQYF.

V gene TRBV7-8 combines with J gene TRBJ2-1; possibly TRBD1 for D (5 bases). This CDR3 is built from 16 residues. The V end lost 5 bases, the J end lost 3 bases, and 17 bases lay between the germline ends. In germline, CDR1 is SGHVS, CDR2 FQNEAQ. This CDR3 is CASSRSTGARYNEQFF. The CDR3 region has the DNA TGTGCCAGCAGCAGGTCCACAGGTGCACGCTACAATGAGCAGTTCTTC.